The 22 T cell receptor beta chains presented below share a single source sample, sequenced in a study of cytomegalovirus exposure and HLA in healthy donors. 60 Vbeta and 13 Jbeta primers were used in PCR. Sequencing was performed with immunoSEQ multiplex PCR; in TCRdb, only in-frame clones are kept and a portion is missing. Of roughly 70,000 clones detected, around 70% appear once; the ten largest clones hold about 10%. Sequencing was done on a sample of PBMCs. The receptors originated from a human donor in good health.

The chain links TRBV10-3 to TRBJ2-5; 7 nucleotides line up with TRBD1. The J call is uncertain, as TRBJ2-7 better fits the DNA end. This CDR3 is 14 amino acids long. CDR1 and CDR2 (germline): ENHRY, SYGVKD. CDR3 residues: CAISEEAGGYEQYF. In nucleotides, the CDR3 is TGTGCCATCAGCGAGGAGGCAGGGGGTTACGAGCAGTACTTC.

The chain couples TRBV10-1 to TRBJ2-7, with D possibly TRBD2 on 6 matching bases. V was trimmed by 4 bases and J by 7 bases, leaving 14 bases between them. The CDR3 length is 13 residues. Per germline, CDR1 WNHNN and CDR2 SYGVQD (reference sequence). CDR3 loop: CASSGLGSSEQYF. In DNA form, the CDR3 reads TGCGCCAGCAGTGGACTAGGATCATCTGAGCAGTACTTC.

The chain couples TRBV7-9 to TRBJ2-2; 7 nucleotides line up with TRBD2. V was clipped by 2 bases and J by 0 bases; unmatched bases: 3. CDR1 is SEHNR, CDR2 FQNEAQ, per germline (reference sequence). The CDR3 extends over 16 amino acids. CDR3 nucleotides: TGTGCCAGCAGCTTAAGGGAGGGACCGAACACCGGGGAGCTGTTTTTT. This encodes CASSLREGPNTGELFF.

This rearrangement joins TRBV29-1 to TRBJ1-1, with 8 bases aligning to TRBD1. Germline V lookup: CDR1 SQVTM, CDR2 ANQGSEA. Trimming at V came to 6 bases and at J to 5 bases, leaving 8 bases not matched to a gene. The CDR3 spans 13 residues. The CDR3 nucleotides read TGCAGCGTGGAGACAGGGGTGGGGACTGAAGCTTTCTTT. Translating gives CSVETGVGTEAFF.

This clone was detected only once. CDR3 sequence reads: CARNNRGQGFSEQYF. Written as DNA, the CDR3 is TGTGCCCGAAACAACCGGGGACAGGGTTTCTCCGAGCAGTACTTC. The V call is TRBV30, the J call TRBJ2-7; 9 nucleotides match TRBD1. V dropped 8 bases and J dropped 6; count of bases not matched to a gene: 17. The CDR3 has 15 amino acids. Per germline, CDR1 GTSNPN and CDR2 SVGIG (reference sequence).

The rearrangement uses TRBV6-6 and TRBJ2-7; 13 bases agree with TRBD2. The junction had 8 bases not matched to a gene; V was cut back by 8 bases and J by 7 bases. The germline V gene encodes CDR1 MNHNY and CDR2 SVGAGI (reference sequence). The CDR3 has 14 amino acids. CDR3 DNA sequence: TGTGCCAGCTGTTCGGGACTAGCGGGACGGGAGCAGTACTTC. This codes for CASCSGLAGREQYF.

V is TRBV27 and J is TRBJ1-2, with TRBD1 matching 9 bases. CDR1 is MNHEY, CDR2 SMNVEV, per germline (reference sequence). The CDR3 runs to 15 residues. With V trimmed by 6 bases and J by 4 bases, 9 bases remained unmatched. Written as DNA, the CDR3 is TGTGCCAGCAGCGCCTCGGGACAGGGATCCTATGGCTACACCTTC. Amino acids: CASSASGQGSYGYTF.

J is TRBJ2-3 and V is TRBV5-4, with a tentative D call TRBD1 (6 bases). This CDR3 has 16 amino acids. Germline lookup yields CDR1 SGHNT and CDR2 YYREEE (reference sequence). V lost 1 base to trimming and J lost 2 bases, with 14 bases between them. The CDR3 nucleotides read TGTGCCAGCAGCTTGAAGGGGGTTATCCACACAGATACGCAGTATTTT. Its protein product is CASSLKGVIHTDTQYF.

The V and J genes are TRBV4-1 and TRBJ2-7; the match to TRBD1 covers 8 bases. Germline lookup yields CDR1 MGHRA and CDR2 YSYEKL. CDR3 length: 15 amino acids. Trimming removed 1 base from V and 3 bases from J; junction bases left unmatched: 5. The CDR3 DNA reads TGCGCCAGCAGCCAAGTACCGGACAGGGACTACGAGCAGTACTTC. Translation gives CASSQVPDRDYEQYF.

The chain employs TRBV6-4 and TRBJ2-1; 11 nucleotides line up with TRBD2. This CDR3 contains 15 residues. V lost 0 bases to trimming and J lost 5 bases; unmatched junction nucleotides: 0. Germline CDR1 and CDR2: MRHNA and SNTAGT. The CDR3 region has the DNA TGTGCCAGCAGTGACTCGGGACTAGCGGACAATGAGCAGTTCTTC. Its translation: CASSDSGLADNEQFF.

This sequence joins TRBV4-1 and TRBJ1-5; 8 bases align to TRBD1. V shed 3 bases and J 4 bases; nucleotides not matched to a gene: 2. This CDR3 is 14 amino acids long. Germline V gene lookup returns CDR1 MGHRA and CDR2 YSYEKL. This chain's CDR3 is CASSQGQANQPQHF. Here the CDR3 DNA reads TGCGCCAGCAGCCAGGGACAGGCTAATCAGCCCCAGCATTTT.

The CDR3 protein is CASSPQAGQTYEQYF. Written as DNA, the CDR3 is TGCGCCAGCAGCCCCCAGGCAGGGCAGACCTACGAGCAGTACTTC. The V and J genes are TRBV4-1 and TRBJ2-7, with a weak D call TRBD1 (5 bases). There are 15 residues in the CDR3. With 4 bases removed from V and 2 bases from J, the gap between germline ends came to 15 bases. Per germline, CDR1 MGHRA and CDR2 YSYEKL.

The rearrangement links TRBV7-2 to TRBJ2-5; D is perhaps TRBD1 (6 bases). With 3 bases removed from V and 5 bases from J, the gap between germline ends came to 16 bases. The CDR3 runs to 15 residues. Germline V CDR1 and CDR2: SGHTA, FQGNSA. The CDR3 here is CASSLAGDGTETQYF. The CDR3 DNA reads TGTGCCAGCAGCTTGGCAGGGGACGGCACGGAGACCCAGTACTTC. Based on the CDR3 plus reference TRBV7-2 and TRBJ2-5, the full variable domain is GAGVSQSPSNKVTEKGKDVELRCDPISGHTALYWYRQSLGQGLEFLIYFQGNSAPDKSGLPSDRFSAERTGGSVSTLTIQRTQQEDSAVYLCASSLAGDGTETQYFGPGTRLLVL.

The CDR3 region is CANYDRDTRNYGYTF. Here the CDR3 DNA reads TGTGCCAACTATGACCGGGACACTAGAAACTATGGCTACACCTTC. V and J are TRBV27 and TRBJ1-2; perhaps TRBD1 as D (6 bases). The CDR3 is 15 amino acids. CDR1 MNHEY and CDR2 SMNVEV come from the germline V gene (reference sequence). V lost 10 bases to trimming and J lost 2 bases, with 20 bases between them.

The chain couples TRBV9 to TRBJ2-2, with a tentative D call TRBD2 (6 bases). Trimming shortened V by 2 bases and J by 0 bases, and 14 bases separated the two germline ends. CDR1 and CDR2 (germline): SGDLS, YYNGEE. This CDR3 region has 17 residues. CDR3 in amino acids: CASSVAGQGSNTGELFF. CDR3 nucleotides: TGTGCCAGCAGCGTGGCGGGGCAGGGCTCGAACACCGGGGAGCTGTTTTTT.

The chain combines TRBV4-1 with TRBJ2-5; TRBD1 agrees at 11 bases. The V gene's germline CDR1 is MGHRA and CDR2 YSYEKL. This CDR3 comprises 16 residues. J was trimmed by 5 bases and V by 0 bases; bases with no gene match: 5. CDR3 nucleotides: TGCGCCAGCAGCCAAGAAGGACAGGGGGCACGGGAGACCCAGTACTTC. Translation: CASSQEGQGARETQYF.

The chain recombines TRBV6-4 with TRBJ2-1, with a tentative D call TRBD1 (7 bases). V was shortened by 6 bases and J by 10 bases, with 19 bases between the two germline ends. The CDR3 runs 14 residues. Germline assignment: CDR1 MRHNA and CDR2 SNTAGT. The CDR3 nucleotides are TGTGCCAGCAGGAGGGACAGAGAGAGCGGGGAGCAGTTCTTC. This sequence encodes CASRRDRESGEQFF.

The gene calls are TRBV29-1 and TRBJ2-7; TRBD1 matches 10 bases. The CDR3 has 14 residues. V shed 5 bases and J 2 bases; nucleotides not matched to a gene: 6. In germline, CDR1 is SQVTM, CDR2 ANQGSEA. The CDR3 sequence is CSVNRDRGTYEQYF. CDR3 nucleotides: TGCAGCGTTAACCGGGACAGGGGCACCTACGAGCAGTACTTC.

V and J are TRBV19 and TRBJ2-7; D remains unclear. The CDR3 is 18 amino acids. CDR1 LNHDA and CDR2 SQIVND come from the germline V gene (reference sequence). V was trimmed by 7 bases and J by 0 bases, leaving 25 bases between them. CDR3 DNA: TGTGCCAGTATCCTCCCCACCCTCATAACAGAGAGCTCCTACGAGCAGTACTTC. It is translated as CASILPTLITESSYEQYF. The full variable domain, its missing parts supplied by reference TRBV19 and TRBJ2-7, is DGGITQSPKYLFRKEGQNVTLSCEQNLNHDAMYWYRQDPGQGLRLIYYSQIVNDFQKGDIAEGYSVSREKKESFPLTVTSAQKNPTAFYLCASILPTLITESSYEQYFGPGTRLTVT.

The J gene is TRBJ2-1, the V gene TRBV7-9; TRBD2 aligns across 16 bases. The germline CDR1 and CDR2 sequences are SEHNR and FQNEAQ (reference sequence). The J segment lost 5 bases and the V segment lost 5 bases, leaving 6 bases of the junction unmatched. The CDR3 has 17 residues. CDR3 DNA: TGTGCCAGCAGCCCGGGACTAGCGGGAGGGCCTAACAATGAGCAGTTCTTC. This translates into CASSPGLAGGPNNEQFF.

In regard to this clone: The junction does not match germline at one end; this may be a read error. The chain links TRBV5-1 to TRBJ2-5; TRBD1 matches 8 bases. Germline-derived CDR1 and CDR2 are SGHRS and YFSETQ. There are 14 residues in the CDR3. CDR3 residues: CASGLQGGRETQYF. The CDR3 nucleotides read TGCGCCAGCGGCTTACAGGGGGGACGAGAGACCCAGTACTTC.

This chain joins TRBV9 and TRBJ2-7; 12 bases are shared with TRBD1. V was clipped by 0 bases and J by 9 bases; unmatched bases: 13. Looked up from germline, CDR1 is SGDLS and CDR2 is YYNGEE. The CDR3 runs 17 residues. CDR3 sequence reads: CASSVDILGQGAQGQYF. CDR3 DNA sequence: TGTGCCAGCAGCGTAGACATCTTGGGACAGGGGGCGCAGGGGCAGTACTTC. The variable domain in full, completed from reference TRBV9 and TRBJ2-7, reads DSGVTQTPKHLITATGQRVTLRCSPRSGDLSVYWYQQSLDQGLQFLIQYYNGEERAKGNILERFSAQQFPDLHSELNLSSLELGDSALYFCASSVDILGQGAQGQYFGPGTRLTVT.